Below, 13 T cell receptor beta chains from the same sample are listed, as sequenced in a study of tumor-infiltrating lymphocytes in primary liver carcinoma. A primer matching the constant region was used to make TCR beta cDNA from approximately 500 ng of total RNA. Three nested multiplex PCR rounds of slightly modified ARM-PCR generated TCR beta libraries. The opening two PCR rounds, about 11 cycles each, paired TRBV1-TRBV30 forward primers with a C-beta reverse primer. Via MiXCR, TCRdb re-called the multiplex PCR reads, giving one row per CDR3 protein. The table has approximately 37,000 distinct CDR3 sequences, around 74% seen once. RNA and DNA were co-extracted from approximately 20-30 mg of unsorted bulk tissue. The specimen was liver tumor tissue from sampling region 4. As to subset: tumor region T4, right-lateral pole. These receptor sequences come from a man aged 35 to 55 with primary liver carcinoma and hepatitis B virus infection.

As concerns this clonotype: One end of the junction varies from germline; a read error may be responsible. This chain joins TRBV5-1 and TRBJ2-7; TRBD1 or TRBD2 may be the D gene (5 bases each). Germline-derived CDR1 and CDR2 are SGHRS and YFSETQ. This CDR3 has 16 residues. CDR3 DNA sequence: TGCGCCAGCAGCTTGGCCGGGGCGGAAGGCCTCTACGAGAAGTACTTC. This sequence encodes CASSLAGAEGLYEKYF.

The genes are TRBV28 and TRBJ1-2, with 7 bases lining up with TRBD1. Trimming removed 9 bases from V and 8 bases from J; junction bases left unmatched: 15. CDR1 is MDHEN, CDR2 SYDVKM, per germline. The CDR3 spans 14 residues. The chain's CDR3 is CASSFQGGTGGYTF. In nucleotides, the CDR3 is TGTGCCAGTAGCTTTCAGGGGGGAACGGGCGGCTACACCTTC.

This clonotype is labeled large. This chain joins TRBV11-2 and TRBJ2-3, with no clear D. Per germline, CDR1 SGHAT and CDR2 FQNNGV. This CDR3 region has 14 residues. V was clipped by 5 bases and J by 4 bases, with 13 bases between them. CDR3 bases: TGTGCCAGCAGCCCCCCGGGCCGGGCAGATACGCAGTATTTT. It encodes CASSPPGRADTQYF.

Comment on this clonotype: An end of the junction does not agree with germline; a read error may underlie this. The chain uses TRBV11-2 and TRBJ2-3, with 13 bases identical to TRBD2. This CDR3 has 15 amino acids. Germline V gene data show CDR1 as SGHAT and CDR2 as FQNNGV. As DNA, the CDR3 is TGTGCCAGCAACTTAGGGCGACTAGCGGGAGGTACGCAATATTTT. Amino acids: CASNLGRLAGGTQYF. Looking up the rest from reference TRBV11-2 and TRBJ2-3 gives the full variable domain: EAGVAQSPRYKIIEKRQSVAFWCNPISGHATLYWYQQILGQGPKLLIQFQNNGVVDDSQLPKDRFSAERLKGVDSTLKIQPAKLEDSAVYLCASNLGRLAGGTQYFGPGTRLTVL.

To note about this clonotype: This may arise from a read error, as a much more abundant clone is one base away. V is TRBV20-1 and J is TRBJ2-1; 10 nucleotides agree with TRBD2. V lost 3 bases and J lost 12; bases outside the gene matches: 8. The length of the CDR3 is 13 residues. Per the germline V gene, CDR1 is DFQATT and CDR2 is SNEGSKA (reference sequence). CDR3 amino acids: CSASGRTSGWQFF. In DNA, the CDR3 is TGCAGTGCTAGTGGGAGGACTAGCGGTTGGCAGTTCTTC.

In regard to this clonotype: A read error may produce the germline difference seen at one junction end. This chain connects TRBV12-3 or TRBV12-4 to TRBJ2-5; the match to TRBD2 covers 7 bases. The CDR3 length is 14 residues. The CDR3 protein is CANIPREVLLTRYF. The CDR3 DNA reads TGTGCCAACATCCCCCGGGAGGTTCTGTTGACCCGGTACTTC.

This clonotype is a singleton in its sample. It is likely a read error, because the conserved phenylalanine at the end of the CDR3 is missing. This sequence joins TRBV5-1 and TRBJ1-1; D perhaps matches TRBD1 (5 bases). Germline CDR1 SGHRS, CDR2 YFSETQ. This CDR3 has 15 residues. The DNA for the CDR3 is TGTGCCAGCAGCTTGGATAATCCGAGGGGCACTGAAGCTTTCTCT. This sequence encodes CASSLDNPRGTEAFS.

The CDR3 nucleotides read TGCGCCAGCAGCTTGGCCGTGGCTAGCGGGGCCCCACAAGAGACCCAGTACTTC. This translates into CASSLAVASGAPQETQYF. The V and J genes are TRBV5-1 and TRBJ2-5; 9 positions agree with TRBD2. The V gene end was trimmed by 0 bases and the J gene end by 2 bases; junction bases not matched to a gene: 11. CDR3 length: 18 residues. In germline, CDR1 is SGHRS, CDR2 YFSETQ.

This clonotype was detected many times. A much bigger clone sits one base away, suggesting this may be a read error. The chain recombines TRBV28 with TRBJ2-7, with D uncertain. Germline V gene data show CDR1 as MDHEN and CDR2 as SYDVKM. Trimming removed 3 bases at V and 5 bases at J, with 5 bases between. This CDR3 spans 11 amino acids. CDR3 sequence: CASSFGDEQYF. CDR3 nucleotide sequence: TGTGCCAGCAGTTTTGGGGACGAGCAGTACTTC.

V usage is TRBV11-2 and J usage is TRBJ2-4; D uncertain. The CDR3 loop spans 15 amino acids. Germline CDR1 SGHAT, CDR2 FQNNGV. V was trimmed by 7 bases and J by 0 bases, leaving 13 bases between them. The CDR3 here is CASTASAIAKNIQYF. CDR3 nucleotide sequence: TGTGCCAGCACCGCTTCGGCTATAGCCAAAAACATTCAGTACTTC.

Turning to this clonotype: One end of the junction varies from germline; a read error may be responsible. V and J are TRBV24-1 and TRBJ2-6, with a weak D call TRBD2 (5 bases). The CDR3 is 16 residues long. CDR1 and CDR2 (germline): KGHDR, SFDVKD. The CDR3 sequence is CVTGKPGSSGANVLTF. The CDR3 region has the DNA TGTGTCACCGGAAAACCTGGGAGCTCTGGGGCCAACGTCCTGACTTTC.

The CDR3 protein is CVSSQDQASGYYEQYF. The CDR3 DNA reads TGCGTCAGTAGCCAAGATCAAGCTAGCGGATACTACGAGCAGTACTTC. The chain carries TRBV4-1 and TRBJ2-7; 7 nucleotides line up with TRBD2. This CDR3 region has 16 residues. Germline V lookup: CDR1 MGHRA, CDR2 YSYEKL.

Regarding this clonotype: A read error may produce the germline difference seen at one junction end. CDR3 loop: CASNSGTDVSYEHYF. The CDR3 bases are TGTGCCAGTAACTCCGGGACAGATGTCTCCTACGAGCACTACTTC. This chain uses TRBV28 with TRBJ2-7, with 7 bases fitting TRBD1. CDR1 and CDR2 (germline): MDHEN, SYDVKM. This CDR3 contains 15 residues.